One and the same sample provided the 28 T cell receptor beta chains below, sequenced in a study of blood T cell repertoires in COVID-19. The repertoire was sequenced with immunoSEQ multiplex PCR; TCRdb's copy has only in-frame clones and lacks some. The sample lists around 300,000 clones, roughly 90% occurring once. The source material was peripheral blood. The receptors were gathered from a woman in her 30s with COVID-19, enrolled during active disease.

The chain joins TRBV9 to TRBJ2-7, with 9 bases that match TRBD2. This CDR3 region has 21 residues. V shed 0 bases, J shed 2 bases, and the junction held 21 bases outside the gene matches. Germline CDR1 and CDR2: SGDLS and YYNGEE. Here the CDR3 DNA reads TGTGCCAGCAGCGTAGCTGGGAGGGCAGGGTCCCAGCGGGAGGACCCCTACGAGCAGTACTTC. Amino acid sequence: CASSVAGRAGSQREDPYEQYF.

The genes are TRBV5-1 and TRBJ2-7; 9 bases are shared with TRBD1. The CDR3 contains 16 residues. V gave up 4 bases and J gave up 2 bases; unmatched junction bases: 10. Germline CDR1 SGHRS, CDR2 YFSETQ. CDR3 amino acids: CASSLDTGTGPYEQYF. CDR3 DNA: TGCGCCAGCAGCCTAGATACCGGGACAGGGCCCTACGAGCAGTACTTC.

The V call is TRBV4-1, the J call TRBJ1-4, with D uncertain. The germline V gene has CDR1 MGHRA and CDR2 YSYEKL. Trimming cost V 2 bases and J 5 bases, with 15 bases left between them. The CDR3 extends over 16 amino acids. The CDR3 sequence is CASSQPTAGPNEKLFF. The CDR3 DNA reads as TGCGCCAGCAGCCAACCTACAGCGGGCCCAAATGAAAAACTGTTTTTT.

V is TRBV19 and J is TRBJ1-5; 11 bases line up with TRBD1. V trimming: 6 bases; J trimming: 6 bases; junction bases outside the gene matches: 13. The V gene's germline CDR1 is LNHDA and CDR2 SQIVND (reference sequence). This CDR3 has 17 amino acids. The CDR3 protein is CASRGSGTGGGGQPQHF. The CDR3 nucleotides are TGTGCCAGTAGGGGCTCCGGGACAGGGGGAGGTGGTCAGCCCCAGCATTTT.

The chain carries TRBV19 and TRBJ2-5; 7 nucleotides agree with TRBD1. Trimming removed 5 bases from V and 2 bases from J; junction bases left unmatched: 8. CDR1 LNHDA and CDR2 SQIVND come from the germline V gene (reference sequence). The CDR3 has 15 amino acids. The CDR3 loop is CASSDTGTAQETQYF. In DNA form, the CDR3 reads TGTGCCAGTAGTGATACCGGGACAGCACAAGAGACCCAGTACTTC.

The V call is TRBV5-1, the J call TRBJ2-7; a possible D gene is TRBD1 (6 bases). The CDR3 sequence is 14 residues long. Germline V gene data show CDR1 as SGHRS and CDR2 as YFSETQ. V lost 3 bases and J lost 2, with 12 bases in between. The CDR3 bases are TGCGCCAGCAGCTGGAACCGGGACACCTACGAGCAGTACTTC. It yields the protein CASSWNRDTYEQYF. Supplemented by reference TRBV5-1 and TRBJ2-7, the full variable domain reads KAGVTQTPRYLIKTRGQQVTLSCSPISGHRSVSWYQQTPGQGLQFLFEYFSETQRNKGNFPGRFSGRQFSNSRSEMNVSTLELGDSALYLCASSWNRDTYEQYFGPGTRLTVT.

The J gene is TRBJ1-2, the V gene TRBV27; 7 bases line up with TRBD1. This CDR3 comprises 14 residues. The germline CDR1 and CDR2 sequences are MNHEY and SMNVEV (reference sequence). The trim removed 5 bases at V and 4 bases at J, leaving 7 bases unmatched. The CDR3 nucleotides read TGTGCCAGCAGTCCCGTGGACAGGTCCTATGGCTACACCTTC. It translates to CASSPVDRSYGYTF.

This chain uses TRBV6-2 or TRBV6-3 with TRBJ2-4; possibly TRBD2 for D (5 bases). There are 13 residues in the CDR3. Per the germline V gene, CDR1 is MNHEY and CDR2 is SVGEGT. Trimming stripped 5 bases from V and 7 bases from J, with 12 bases between. The CDR3 bases are TGTGCCAGCAGTCCACTAGTTTTTAACATTCAGTACTTC. Translation: CASSPLVFNIQYF.

CDR3 sequence reads: CASSPQGFWTDTQYF. The CDR3 DNA reads as TGTGCCAGCAGCCCACAGGGATTCTGGACAGATACGCAGTATTTT. The chain couples TRBV3-1 (or the pseudogene TRBV3-2) to TRBJ2-3; perhaps TRBD1 as D (6 bases). The CDR3 extends over 15 amino acids. With 4 bases removed from V and 3 bases from J, the gap between germline ends came to 14 bases. Germline assignment: CDR1 LGHDT and CDR2 YNNKEL (reference sequence).

This chain links TRBV28 with TRBJ2-7; no reliable D call. V lost 5 bases to trimming and J lost 6 bases, with 14 bases between them. CDR1 is MDHEN, CDR2 SYDVKM, per germline. The CDR3 totals 13 residues. DNA of the CDR3: TGTGCCAGCAGTCCCCGTACTCCCTCCGAGCAGTACTTC. Amino acid sequence: CASSPRTPSEQYF.

This chain joins TRBV5-4 and TRBJ2-3, with TRBD2 matching 7 bases. The germline V gene has CDR1 SGHNT and CDR2 YYREEE (reference sequence). Trimming took 9 bases from V and 2 from J; bases not matched to a gene: 3. The CDR3 has 12 residues. CDR3 amino acids: CATGRATDTQYF. CDR3 coding DNA: TGTGCCACGGGGAGGGCCACAGATACGCAGTATTTT.

The gene calls are TRBV2 and TRBJ2-7; weak D call: TRBD2 (7 bases). Per the germline V gene, CDR1 is SNHLY and CDR2 is FYNNEI. The CDR3 runs 15 residues. V lost 8 bases, J lost 5 bases, and 22 bases lay in between. The CDR3, as DNA: TGTGCCAGCGGTATTTGGGGGGGCGCGACAAACGAGCAGTACTTC. Encoded protein: CASGIWGGATNEQYF.

The chain employs TRBV29-1 and TRBJ2-7; 7 bases map to TRBD1. Germline CDR1 reads SQVTM; CDR2 reads ANQGSEA. V trimming: 6 bases; J trimming: 4 bases; junction bases outside the gene matches: 6. There are 12 residues in the CDR3. CDR3 sequence (DNA): TGCAGCGTGGGACAGTGGGGATACGAGCAGTACTTC. Its translation is CSVGQWGYEQYF.

V and J are TRBV29-1 and TRBJ1-6; D not resolved. Germline CDR1 reads SQVTM; CDR2 reads ANQGSEA. The CDR3 loop spans 13 amino acids. V shed 1 base and J shed 7 bases, with 8 bases lying between them. CDR3 DNA: TGCAGCGTTGAAGTTGGGAGGAATTCACCCCTCCACTTT. Translating it yields CSVEVGRNSPLHF.

The chain employs TRBV5-1 and TRBJ1-2; D gene uncertain. The CDR3 is 12 residues long. Trimming took 4 bases from V and 8 from J, leaving 12 bases between them. Germline V gives CDR1 SGHRS, CDR2 YFSETQ. CDR3 in DNA: TGCGCCAGCAGCAGCGGCAGGTTAGGCTACACCTTC. This sequence encodes CASSSGRLGYTF.

The rearrangement links TRBV6-5 to TRBJ2-1, with 8 bases identical to TRBD2. V lost 0 bases and J lost 0; bases outside the gene matches: 1. The germline gives CDR1 MNHEY, CDR2 SVGAGI. This CDR3 comprises 16 residues. In nucleotides, the CDR3 is TGTGCCAGCAGTTACTCCAGCGGGAGCTCCTACAATGAGCAGTTCTTC. This translates into CASSYSSGSSYNEQFF.

The rearrangement uses TRBV11-2 and TRBJ2-3, with unresolved D. Looked up from germline, CDR1 is SGHAT and CDR2 is FQNNGV. V was shortened by 5 bases and J by 5 bases, with 8 bases between the two germline ends. This CDR3 has 12 residues. The CDR3 coding sequence is TGTGCCAGCAGCCACACCCAAGATACGCAGTATTTT. Protein product: CASSHTQDTQYF.

The chain employs TRBV11-2 and TRBJ2-3; the D gene is possibly TRBD2 (5 bases). Trimming took 3 bases from V and 2 from J, leaving 12 bases between them. CDR3 size: 15 residues. In germline, CDR1 is SGHAT, CDR2 FQNNGV. CDR3 sequence (DNA): TGTGCCAGCAGCTTTTTCCAGCGGAACACAGATACGCAGTATTTT. Translating gives CASSFFQRNTDTQYF.

This clone has just one count. This CDR3 is also generated by other DNA sequences in the sample. This chain uses TRBV7-9 with TRBJ1-1; 7 bases fit TRBD1. V shed 5 bases and J 0 bases; nucleotides not matched to a gene: 6. This CDR3 region has 15 residues. From germline, CDR1 is SEHNR and CDR2 FQNEAQ (reference sequence). CDR3 sequence reads: CASSPRTGLNTEAFF. Written as DNA, the CDR3 is TGTGCCAGCAGCCCTCGGACAGGATTGAACACTGAAGCTTTCTTT.

The chain joins TRBV28 to TRBJ1-1; D remains ambiguous. CDR1 and CDR2 (germline): MDHEN, SYDVKM. Deletions cut 2 bases from V and 1 base from J, with 8 bases between. The CDR3 is made up of 14 amino acids. The DNA for the CDR3 is TGTGCCAGCAGTTTACACGGGGAGAACACTGAAGCTTTCTTT. The encoded protein is CASSLHGENTEAFF.

This clone was counted a few times. The identical CDR3 is also encoded by other nucleotide sequences in the sample. The chain joins TRBV4-1 to TRBJ2-3, with 7 bases identical to TRBD1. Per the germline V gene, CDR1 is MGHRA and CDR2 is YSYEKL. J gave up 1 base and V 4 bases, and 2 bases lay outside the gene matches. CDR3 length equals 14 residues. The CDR3 DNA reads as TGCGCCAGCAGCCCCGGACAGGGCACAGATACGCAGTATTTT. As protein: CASSPGQGTDTQYF.

V and J are TRBV7-2 and TRBJ2-5; the match to TRBD2 covers 12 bases. This CDR3 contains 14 residues. V lost 7 bases and J lost 5; bases outside the gene matches: 5. Germline CDR1 reads SGHTA; CDR2 reads FQGNSA. The DNA of the CDR3 is TGTGCCAGCACCCAGACTAGCGGGAGTGAGACCCAGTACTTC. Protein sequence: CASTQTSGSETQYF.

The chain combines TRBV27 with TRBJ2-7, with D perhaps matching TRBD2 (5 bases). The germline V gene encodes CDR1 MNHEY and CDR2 SMNVEV (reference sequence). The CDR3 is 13 residues long. Trimming removed 5 bases from V and 0 bases from J, with 8 bases in between. CDR3 residues: CASSRGSSYEQYF. In nucleotides, the CDR3 is TGTGCCAGCAGTCGCGGGTCCTCCTACGAGCAGTACTTC.

V and J are TRBV5-5 and TRBJ1-2, with D unresolved. Between the trimmed V and J ends, which lost 4 bases and 8 bases, there was a span of 15 bases. Per germline, CDR1 SGHKS and CDR2 YYEKEE (reference sequence). CDR3 size: 13 residues. CDR3 nucleotide sequence: TGTGCCAGCAGCCGGGGTGGGCGGCCCGGCTACACCTTC. Translation gives CASSRGGRPGYTF.

The chain uses TRBV7-9 and TRBJ1-2; the match to TRBD1 covers 11 bases. Germline V gene lookup returns CDR1 SEHNR and CDR2 FQNEAQ (reference sequence). V lost 3 bases to trimming and J lost 1 base; unmatched junction nucleotides: 4. The CDR3 is made up of 16 amino acids. The CDR3: CASSLQGQGVNYGYTF. CDR3 nucleotides: TGTGCCAGCAGCTTGCAGGGACAGGGGGTTAACTATGGCTACACCTTC.

This chain connects TRBV7-3 to TRBJ2-5; D call uncertain. The CDR3 sequence is 15 residues long. Germline CDR1 SGHTA, CDR2 FQGTGA. The V end lost 1 base, the J end lost 2 bases, and 11 bases lay between the germline ends. The CDR3 region has the DNA TGTGCCAGCAGCTTAAGTGGCGGTTCTCAAGAGACCCAGTACTTC. Translated: CASSLSGGSQETQYF.

This clone has a single count. The chain joins TRBV30 to TRBJ2-1, with 7 positions matching TRBD2. V lost 1 base to trimming and J lost 9 bases; unmatched junction nucleotides: 15. The CDR3 has 16 amino acids. Germline V gene sequence: CDR1 GTSNPN, CDR2 SVGIG (reference sequence). The CDR3 DNA is TGTGCCTGGAGTGATGGCCCTAGCGGAAGGTTTGGTGAGCAGTTCTTC. Residues: CAWSDGPSGRFGEQFF.

The J gene is TRBJ1-3, the V gene TRBV9; TRBD1 is a possible D gene (6 bases). CDR1 SGDLS and CDR2 YYNGEE come from the germline V gene. The CDR3 loop spans 15 amino acids. V gave up 4 bases and J gave up 0 bases, with 11 bases separating them. This CDR3 is CASSPGHSSGNTIYF. For the CDR3, the DNA is TGTGCCAGCAGCCCGGGACACAGCTCTGGAAACACCATATATTTT.